This T cell receptor beta chain was obtained from a study of blood T cell repertoires in COVID-19 (TCRdb year 2020). For context, the study as a whole: Samples from collaborators originated in the United States, Italy and Spain and spanned both the acute and convalescent phases of COVID-19. The prospective study material was composed of cDNA or gDNA derived from T cells, B-cell-depleted T cells, or PBMCs. Subjects who had been exposed to COVID-19, were actively infected with it, or had recovered from it provided the deeply sampled blood TCRbeta repertoires that made up the dataset. The repertoires were released in a freely available public database meant as a resource for research on the immune response to SARS-CoV-2. The samples were drawn from the first 160 participants of the ongoing ImmuneRACE study and from about 1,200 subjects provided by 6 global collaborators. A de-identified subject ID, COVID-19 status, age in years and sex were almost always included in the sample metadata. Where available, HLA class I and class II types were taken from metadata supplied by the sample provider and were not determined by assay-based typing. What the authors observed across the whole study: Clinical and demographic metadata were provided uncurated, with the amount varying by source and participant.

About this clone itself: Its antigen is still unknown. The record has no base qualities; no much larger clone is one base away.

TCRbeta CDR3 regions were amplified from genomic DNA by means of the immunoSEQ Assay, a bias-controlled multiplex PCR. In the source study's methods: Nucleated cell counts per sample were estimated from amplification of reference gene primers within the assay. To quantify the absolute abundance of each unique TCRbeta CDR3 rearrangement, sequence reads were collapsed and filtered. Productive Simpson clonality was computed per sample as the square root of Simpson's diversity index over productive rearrangements. TCRdb provides this immuneACCESS table in a form limited to in-frame rearrangements. Some clones are lacking; in checked studies, under half of them reflect an unresolved V gene, and why the rest are absent is not known. The D gene and trimming were derived from the DNA, and the V and J assignments and clone size from that table. Counted in this sample were approximately 50,000 clones; about three quarters of them appeared once. 22% of the sample is held by the ten biggest clonotypes.

Each collaborating institution followed its own protocols to collect whole blood in K2EDTA tubes. For TCRbeta analysis, collaborators shipped samples as frozen whole blood, isolated PBMCs, or DNA extracted from either of those sample types. Input material: peripheral blood. The receptor was derived from a man between 50 and 59 years old with active or convalescent COVID-19.

The CDR3 protein: CASRLGAAPTEAFF. The DNA sequence is as follows: TGCGCCAGCAGACTGGGAGCAGCACCCACTGAAGCTTTCTTT. This chain joins TRBV5-1 to TRBJ1-1, with the D segment identity uncertain. Inclusive of the bounding cysteine and phenylalanine, the CDR3 is 14 residues long. Only CDR3 DNA is held: 42 bases, read in frame from base 1. The germline V gene specifies SGHRS as CDR1 and YFSETQ as CDR2. The V end loses 5 bases and the J end loses 4 bases, and a stretch of 15 bases separates them.